This T cell receptor (beta chain) derives from a study of blood T cell repertoires in COVID-19. The CDR3 runs to 15 residues. Germline CDR1 is ENHRY and CDR2 is SYGVKD. Trimming cost V 6 bases and J 8 bases, with 20 bases left between them. The protocol was immunoSEQ multiplex PCR, while the TCRdb copy is restricted to in-frame clones and leaves out a portion. Seen here are approximately 140,000 clones, 88% observed once, and the top ten hold over 2%. The sequence came from a human donor in a cohort sampled during active COVID-19. Sequencing was performed on peripheral blood. The chain is built from TRBV10-3 and TRBJ2-4; the D gene is possibly TRBD1 (6 bases). In DNA form, the CDR3 reads TGTGCCATCAGCGCAAACCGGGACACCCATGACATTCAGTACTTC. It specifies CAISANRDTHDIQYF.